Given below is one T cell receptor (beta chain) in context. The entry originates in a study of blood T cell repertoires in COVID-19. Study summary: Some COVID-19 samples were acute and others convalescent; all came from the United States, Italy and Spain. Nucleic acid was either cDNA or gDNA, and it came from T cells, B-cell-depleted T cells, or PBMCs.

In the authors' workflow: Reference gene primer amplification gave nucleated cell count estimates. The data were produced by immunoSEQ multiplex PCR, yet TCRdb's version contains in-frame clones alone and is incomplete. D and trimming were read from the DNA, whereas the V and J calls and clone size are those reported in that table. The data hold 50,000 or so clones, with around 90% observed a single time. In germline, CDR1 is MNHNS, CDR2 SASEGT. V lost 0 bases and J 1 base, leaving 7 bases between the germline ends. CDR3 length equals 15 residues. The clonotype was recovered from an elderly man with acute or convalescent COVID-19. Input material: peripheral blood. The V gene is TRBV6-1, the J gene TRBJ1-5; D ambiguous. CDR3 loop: CASSEALGSNQPQHF. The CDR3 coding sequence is TGTGCCAGCAGTGAAGCGCTCGGGAGCAATCAGCCCCAGCATTTT.